Presented here are 20 T cell receptor beta chains from one specimen sequenced in a study of cytomegalovirus exposure and HLA in healthy donors. Produced via immunoSEQ multiplex PCR; TCRdb's table is partial and in-frame only. The data show about 140,000 clones, with around 80% seen just once and 30% held by the top ten. Sequencing was performed on PBMCs. These receptors came from a man aged 25 to 40 in good health and CMV-seropositive.

The rearrangement joins TRBV30 to TRBJ1-2; D gene unclear. The CDR3 consists of 12 residues. Germline assignment: CDR1 GTSNPN and CDR2 SVGIG (reference sequence). Trimming stripped 3 bases from V and 14 bases from J, with 19 bases between. The CDR3 nucleotides read TGTGCCTGGAGACCTCGGGGTGGGGAAATGACCTTC. It is translated as CAWRPRGGEMTF.

The J gene is TRBJ2-7, the V gene TRBV2; perhaps TRBD2 as D (5 bases). CDR3 length equals 14 residues. Trimming removed 6 bases at V and 2 bases at J, with 14 bases between. Per germline, CDR1 SNHLY and CDR2 FYNNEI. The CDR3 protein is CASSAAAGAYEQYF. The CDR3 nucleotides are TGTGCCAGCAGCGCCGCGGCGGGTGCCTACGAGCAGTACTTC.

The chain joins TRBV2 to TRBJ1-1; 7 bases are a match to TRBD1. The CDR3 is 14 amino acids. Trimming took 5 bases from V and 1 from J; bases not matched to a gene: 4. The germline V gene encodes CDR1 SNHLY and CDR2 FYNNEI. This CDR3 reads CASSIGQANTEAFF. The CDR3 region has the DNA TGTGCCAGCAGTATCGGACAGGCGAACACTGAAGCTTTCTTT.

The chain has TRBV5-1 and TRBJ2-7, with 8 bases that match TRBD1. With V trimmed by 1 base and J by 5 bases, 8 bases remained unmatched. Germline loops: CDR1 SGHRS, CDR2 YFSETQ. The CDR3 totals 15 residues. In DNA form, the CDR3 reads TGCGCCAGCAGCTTGTTGTCAGGGGGCTTCCACGAGCAGTACTTC. Protein: CASSLLSGGFHEQYF.

This chain's CDR3 is CASSAGTGFFPPYGYTF. The CDR3 DNA reads as TGTGCCAGCAGTGCTGGGACAGGGTTTTTTCCACCGTATGGCTACACCTTC. The chain couples TRBV6-1 to TRBJ1-2; 9 positions agree with TRBD1. The V gene's germline CDR1 is MNHNS and CDR2 SASEGT. The CDR3 totals 17 residues. The V segment lost 4 bases and the J segment 5 bases; nucleotides outside the gene matches: 14.

CDR3 amino acids: CASTGQGKTKNIQYF. In DNA form, the CDR3 reads TGTGCCAGCACGGGACAGGGGAAGACCAAAAACATTCAGTACTTC. This chain links TRBV27 with TRBJ2-4; TRBD1 matches 10 bases. CDR1 is MNHEY and CDR2 is SMNVEV in the germline V gene (reference sequence). V was clipped by 7 bases and J by 2 bases; unmatched bases: 5. The CDR3 is 15 amino acids.

The rearrangement uses TRBV18 and TRBJ2-3; 11 bases fit TRBD1. Germline CDR1 KGHSH, CDR2 LQKENI. CDR3 size: 15 residues. The J segment lost 3 bases and the V segment lost 3 bases, leaving 2 bases of the junction unmatched. Written as DNA, the CDR3 is TGTGCCAGCTCACCGGGGACAGGGGGTACAGATACGCAGTATTTT. Its translation is CASSPGTGGTDTQYF. The full variable domain, in which reference TRBV18 and TRBJ2-3 provide the parts outside the CDR3, is NAGVMQNPRHLVRRRGQEARLRCSPMKGHSHVYWYRQLPEEGLKFMVYLQKENIIDESGMPKERFSAEFPKEGPSILRIQQVVRGDSAAYFCASSPGTGGTDTQYFGPGTRLTVL.

CDR3 in amino acids: CASSLGAGGYNEQFF. The CDR3 DNA follows: TGTGCCAGCAGCTTGGGAGCGGGAGGGTACAATGAGCAGTTCTTC. The rearrangement joins TRBV5-6 to TRBJ2-1, with 10 bases identical to TRBD2. Germline lookup yields CDR1 SGHDT and CDR2 YYEEEE. The CDR3 has 15 amino acids. Unmatched junction bases numbered 1, after V lost 0 bases and J lost 4 bases.

The chain couples TRBV4-2 to TRBJ2-3; perhaps TRBD2 as D (6 bases). CDR1 and CDR2 (germline): LGHNA, YNFKEQ. The CDR3 length is 15 residues. V was trimmed by 4 bases and J by 0 bases, leaving 11 bases between them. The CDR3 sequence is CASSPSGQSTDTQYF. The CDR3 bases are TGTGCCAGCAGCCCAAGCGGGCAGAGCACAGATACGCAGTATTTT.

This rearrangement joins TRBV7-8 to TRBJ2-7; 9 positions agree with TRBD2. CDR1 and CDR2 from the germline V gene are SGHVS and FQNEAQ. J was trimmed by 0 bases and V by 4 bases; bases with no gene match: 7. The CDR3 is 16 amino acids. The CDR3 sequence is CASSSQTSGSSYEQYF. The CDR3 nucleotides read TGTGCCAGCAGCTCGCAGACTAGCGGAAGCTCCTACGAGCAGTACTTC.

The chain uses TRBV30 and TRBJ2-2; tentatively, D is TRBD2 (6 bases). The CDR3 is 14 residues long. Between the trimmed V and J ends, which lost 4 bases and 4 bases, there was a span of 13 bases. CDR1 and CDR2 from the germline V gene are GTSNPN and SVGIG (reference sequence). The CDR3 here is CAWKGREVTGELFF. DNA for the CDR3: TGTGCCTGGAAGGGGCGGGAAGTCACCGGGGAGCTGTTTTTT.

This clone has a handful of counts. The chain couples TRBV27 to TRBJ1-4; no reliable D call. V gave up 7 bases and J gave up 8 bases, with 17 bases separating them. CDR1 MNHEY and CDR2 SMNVEV come from the germline V gene (reference sequence). CDR3 size: 14 residues. The CDR3 loop is CASKVRRSGEKLFF. CDR3 nucleotides: TGTGCCAGCAAGGTTCGTAGGTCGGGAGAAAAACTGTTTTTT.

Only one count was recorded for this clone. V is TRBV7-2 and J is TRBJ1-4; 8 nucleotides line up with TRBD1. Looked up from germline, CDR1 is SGHTA and CDR2 is FQGNSA. V lost 0 bases, J lost 2 bases, and 8 bases stayed unmatched. CDR3 length: 18 residues. CDR3 nucleotides: TGTGCCAGCAGCTTAGCGGGGCCAGGGGGCTCGACTAATGAAAAACTGTTTTTT. It codes for CASSLAGPGGSTNEKLFF.

This chain uses TRBV27 with TRBJ2-2; D is undetermined. Deletions cut 3 bases from V and 1 base from J, with 3 bases between. The CDR3 totals 13 residues. The germline V gene has CDR1 MNHEY and CDR2 SMNVEV (reference sequence). In nucleotides, the CDR3 is TGTGCCAGCAGTTTCATGAACACCGGGGAGCTGTTTTTT. This codes for CASSFMNTGELFF.

This sequence joins TRBV14 and TRBJ2-5, with TRBD2 matching over 15 bases. V shed 2 bases and J 3 bases; nucleotides not matched to a gene: 10. Germline V gene sequence: CDR1 SGHDN, CDR2 FVKESK. The CDR3 is 19 amino acids. CDR3 protein: CASSQKLGLAGGPEETQYF. CDR3 bases: TGTGCCAGCAGCCAAAAGCTCGGACTAGCGGGAGGGCCAGAAGAGACCCAGTACTTC.

This chain links TRBV9 with TRBJ1-2; D is ambiguous. The germline CDR1 and CDR2 sequences are SGDLS and YYNGEE. Trimming pared 0 bases from V and 3 bases from J, leaving 9 bases between. The CDR3 sequence is 14 residues long. The CDR3 loop reads CASSVDLGDYGYTF. In nucleotides, the CDR3 is TGTGCCAGCAGCGTAGATCTAGGAGACTATGGCTACACCTTC.

This clone was seen once. V is TRBV4-1 and J is TRBJ1-1; no clear D. From germline, CDR1 is MGHRA and CDR2 YSYEKL. The CDR3 loop spans 17 amino acids. V dropped 1 base and J dropped 0 bases, with 15 bases sitting between them. Here the CDR3 DNA reads TGCGCCAGCAGCCAAGGAGGGCTCGGGTCCGTGAACACTGAAGCTTTCTTT. This encodes CASSQGGLGSVNTEAFF.

The V gene is TRBV4-3, the J gene TRBJ2-7; 10 bases are shared with TRBD2. Trimming removed 3 bases from V and 2 bases from J; junction bases left unmatched: 4. The V gene's germline CDR1 is LGHNA and CDR2 YSLEER. There are 15 residues in the CDR3. Here the CDR3 DNA reads TGCGCCAGCAGCCAGCTAGCGGGGGTTACCTACGAGCAGTACTTC. The encoded protein is CASSQLAGVTYEQYF.

There are a few counts of this clone. The chain links TRBV7-6 to TRBJ2-2; the D gene is possibly TRBD2 (7 bases). Looked up from germline, CDR1 is SGHVS and CDR2 is FNYEAQ. V lost 1 base and J lost 7, with 16 bases in between. This CDR3 has 16 residues. The CDR3 DNA is TGTGCCAGCAGCTTAGGAGGGGGGGCCCTCATCGGGGAGCTGTTTTTT. It encodes CASSLGGGALIGELFF. Based on the CDR3 plus reference TRBV7-6 and TRBJ2-2, the full variable domain is GAGVSQSPRYKVTKRGQDVALRCDPISGHVSLYWYRQALGQGPEFLTYFNYEAQQDKSGLPNDRFSAERPEGSISTLTIQRTEQRDSAMYRCASSLGGGALIGELFFGEGSRLTVL.

The gene calls are TRBV2 and TRBJ1-5; tentative D call: TRBD1 (5 bases). CDR1 and CDR2 (germline): SNHLY, FYNNEI. This CDR3 is 15 amino acids long. V was cut by 6 bases and J by 0 bases, with 12 bases left in between. Here the CDR3 DNA reads TGTGCCAGCAGCCTGCTAGGGGCTAGCAATCAGCCCCAGCATTTT. Protein: CASSLLGASNQPQHF.